Below, 7 T cell receptor beta chains from the same sample are listed, as sequenced in a study of tumor-infiltrating lymphocytes in primary liver carcinoma. RNA was extracted from whole blood without cell sorting, alongside germline DNA. Total RNA (around 500 ng) served as template for TCR beta cDNA synthesis primed by a constant-region primer. Amplification in three nested multiplex PCR rounds with slightly modified ARM-PCR gave rise to TCR beta libraries. Two initial PCR rounds of around 10 cycles each paired TRBV1-TRBV30 forward primers with a C-beta reverse primer. TCRdb called the multiplex PCR reads again in MiXCR, with one record for every CDR3 protein. Among fewer than 400,000 distinct CDR3 sequences listed, around three fifths were seen once. The sequencing sample was made of peripheral blood. Receptor source: a man between 40 and 49 years old with primary liver carcinoma and hepatitis B virus infection.

This clonotype came up a few times. This chain links TRBV7-8 with TRBJ2-5; D is perhaps TRBD2 (5 bases). Germline assignment: CDR1 SGHVS and CDR2 FQNEAQ. V gave up 1 base and J gave up 5 bases, with 14 bases separating them. This CDR3 region has 15 residues. The CDR3 protein is CASSLGSSSGETQYF. As DNA, the CDR3 is TGTGCCAGCAGCTTAGGATCGAGTTCGGGGGAGACCCAGTACTTC.

Worth noting for this clonotype: A much larger clone lies one base from this, so it may be a read error. The rearrangement uses TRBV29-1 and TRBJ2-7; D is unclear. This CDR3 region has 13 residues. CDR1 and CDR2 (germline): SQVTM, ANQGSEA. The CDR3 sequence: CSVEPSGSFEQYF. The CDR3, as DNA: TGCAGCGTTGAACCGTCAGGATCCTTCGAGCAGTACTTC.

About this clonotype: An end of the junction does not agree with germline; a read error may underlie this. CDR3 sequence (DNA): TGCAGTGTTGGTGGGACTAGCGGGAGTAGTGAGACCCAGTACTTC. It codes for CSVGGTSGSSETQYF. The rearrangement joins TRBV29-1 to TRBJ2-5; TRBD2 aligns across 14 bases. Germline V gene lookup returns CDR1 SQVTM and CDR2 ANQGSEA. The CDR3 spans 15 residues.

To note about this clonotype: This may arise from a read error, as a much more abundant clone is one base away. The rearrangement joins TRBV6-1 to TRBJ2-1; 7 bases match TRBD2. Germline V lookup: CDR1 MNHNS, CDR2 SASEGT. There are 16 residues in the CDR3. CDR3 protein: CASAARLANLQGEHFF. The CDR3, as DNA: TGTGCCAGCGCCGCACGACTAGCTAACCTTCAGGGTGAGCACTTCTTC.

This clonotype was found once. This may be a read error: a much more frequent sequence differs by one nucleotide. This chain uses TRBV6-5 with TRBJ2-1; 9 bases match TRBD2. CDR3 length: 16 residues. Germline CDR1 is MNHEY and CDR2 is SVGAGI. The CDR3 DNA reads as TGTACCAGCAGTCCGTTTAGCGGGAGAGGGGGAAATGAGCAGTTCTTC. Its translation: CTSSPFSGRGGNEQFF.

The rearrangement uses TRBV11-2 and TRBJ2-5; 9 bases are shared with TRBD2. The CDR3 runs 17 residues. V gave up 9 bases and J gave up 5 bases; unmatched junction bases: 19. Germline-derived CDR1 and CDR2 are SGHAT and FQNNGV. In DNA form, the CDR3 reads TGTGCCAGTAGCCCTGGGACTAGCTGGGGATACGGGGAGACCCAGTACTTC. Translation gives CASSPGTSWGYGETQYF.

This chain links TRBV6-1 with TRBJ2-7, with D unclear. Germline values: CDR1 MNHNS, CDR2 SASEGT. This CDR3 is 12 amino acids long. The V gene lost 7 bases and the J gene lost 7 bases, with 14 bases spanning the gap. The CDR3 DNA reads as TGTGCCAGCAATATAAATGGTATGGAGCAGTACTTC. Protein product: CASNINGMEQYF.